These 24 T cell receptor beta chains came from one sample sequenced in a study of blood T cells in healthy people across ages. Then a second PCR, running roughly 7 to 12 cycles, was carried out with a sample-barcoded 5' primer and a J-beta primer mix. TCRdb re-derived calls from the 5' RACE reads in MiXCR, one entry per CDR3 protein. The top ten hold 23% of the sample, which has approximately 2,000,000 distinct CDR3 sequences, about two fifths seen once. Sequencing was performed on blood. All receptors come from a human donor in good health.

V gene TRBV27 combines with J gene TRBJ2-5, with 11 bases identical to TRBD1. Trimming took 5 bases from V and 1 from J; bases not matched to a gene: 15. This CDR3 spans 19 amino acids. Germline V lookup: CDR1 MNHEY, CDR2 SMNVEV (reference sequence). Here the CDR3 DNA reads TGTGCCAGCAGTCCCGCCCTCTCAGGGACAGGGGGTCCCCAAGAGACCCAGTACTTC. This encodes CASSPALSGTGGPQETQYF.

CDR3 in amino acids: CASSPLGVGANVLTF. The CDR3 bases are TGCGCCAGCAGCCCCCTAGGGGTTGGGGCCAACGTCCTGACTTTC. V gene TRBV5-1 combines with J gene TRBJ2-6, with D perhaps TRBD1 (5 bases). Germline CDR1 is SGHRS and CDR2 is YFSETQ. The germline V and J ends were trimmed by 4 bases and 3 bases, with 11 bases remaining between them. CDR3 length equals 15 residues. The entire variable domain, with the rest obtained from reference TRBV5-1 and TRBJ2-6, is as follows: KAGVTQTPRYLIKTRGQQVTLSCSPISGHRSVSWYQQTPGQGLQFLFEYFSETQRNKGNFPGRFSGRQFSNSRSEMNVSTLELGDSALYLCASSPLGVGANVLTFGAGSRLTVL.

A few counts support this clonotype. V is TRBV6-2 or TRBV6-3 and J is TRBJ2-3; 15 bases are a match to TRBD2. From germline, CDR1 is MNHEY and CDR2 SVGEGT. V was clipped by 4 bases and J by 2 bases; unmatched bases: 4. The CDR3 is 17 residues long. This chain's CDR3 is CASSWRTSGGATDTQYF. The CDR3 DNA reads TGTGCCAGCAGTTGGAGGACTAGCGGGGGGGCCACAGATACGCAGTATTTT.

The sample holds a few counts of this clonotype. This chain uses TRBV5-5 with TRBJ2-1; D possibly corresponds to TRBD1 (7 bases). Looked up from germline, CDR1 is SGHKS and CDR2 is YYEKEE (reference sequence). Between the trimmed V and J ends, which lost 4 bases and 4 bases, there was a span of 15 bases. The CDR3 consists of 15 residues. CDR3 DNA sequence: TGTGCCAGCAGCGGGGGGACAGTCTATTACAATGAGCAGTTCTTC. It specifies CASSGGTVYYNEQFF.

The chain links TRBV2 to TRBJ1-1; 8 positions agree with TRBD1. Germline assignment: CDR1 SNHLY and CDR2 FYNNEI. V lost 10 bases and J lost 10; bases outside the gene matches: 26. CDR3 length equals 17 residues. DNA of the CDR3: TGTGCCAAACTACAGACAGGGGCTAACGGAGAACAAATCGGAGCTTTCTTT. This sequence encodes CAKLQTGANGEQIGAFF.

The chain is built from TRBV7-9 and TRBJ2-3, with 8 bases lining up with TRBD2. The CDR3 is 18 amino acids. Germline lookup yields CDR1 SEHNR and CDR2 FQNEAQ (reference sequence). Trimming at V came to 1 base and at J to 0 bases, leaving 9 bases not matched to a gene. The CDR3 is CASSLDTSGLISTDTQYF. As DNA, the CDR3 is TGTGCCAGCAGCTTAGACACTAGCGGCCTCATAAGCACAGATACGCAGTATTTT. Filled out from reference TRBV7-9 and TRBJ2-3, the complete variable domain reads DTGVSQNPRHKITKRGQNVTFRCDPISEHNRLYWYRQTLGQGPEFLTYFQNEAQLEKSRLLSDRFSAERPKGSFSTLEIQRTEQGDSAMYLCASSLDTSGLISTDTQYFGPGTRLTVL.

This clonotype was observed a handful of times. The V and J genes are TRBV20-1 and TRBJ2-1; perhaps TRBD2 as D (7 bases). V lost 6 bases and J lost 1, with 19 bases in between. The CDR3 is 16 amino acids. Germline assignment: CDR1 DFQATT and CDR2 SNEGSKA (reference sequence). In DNA form, the CDR3 reads TGCAGTGCGAACAGTCGCGGGGGACAATCCTACAATGAGCAGTTCTTC. It is translated as CSANSRGGQSYNEQFF.

This clonotype was detected only a few times. This chain uses TRBV29-1 with TRBJ2-1; TRBD2 matches at 8 bases. This CDR3 contains 16 residues. V dropped 2 bases and J dropped 3; count of bases not matched to a gene: 9. Per germline, CDR1 SQVTM and CDR2 ANQGSEA. The CDR3 coding sequence is TGCAGCGTTGAAAAAGGAGCGGGGGAGAACTACAATGAGCAGTTCTTC. It specifies CSVEKGAGENYNEQFF.

The chain joins TRBV29-1 to TRBJ2-7; perhaps TRBD1 as D (6 bases). CDR1 and CDR2 (germline): SQVTM, ANQGSEA. V dropped 4 bases and J dropped 3 bases, with 10 bases sitting between them. This CDR3 contains 12 residues. The CDR3 DNA follows: TGCAGCGTTGTTGGGGGCCGCTACGAGCAGTACTTC. This sequence encodes CSVVGGRYEQYF.

The chain uses TRBV18 and TRBJ1-1; maybe TRBD1 (5 bases). Between the trimmed V and J ends, which lost 4 bases and 1 base, there was a span of 10 bases. Germline assignment: CDR1 KGHSH and CDR2 LQKENI. The length of the CDR3 is 14 residues. Here the CDR3 DNA reads TGTGCCAGCTCACTCCAGACAGCGAACACTGAAGCTTTCTTT. This encodes CASSLQTANTEAFF.

In its sample, this clonotype was seen a few times. The V call is TRBV6-6, the J call TRBJ1-2; D may be TRBD1 (6 bases). V lost 4 bases and J lost 6, with 15 bases in between. Germline V lookup: CDR1 MNHNY, CDR2 SVGAGI (reference sequence). CDR3 length: 14 amino acids. The CDR3 DNA is TGTGCCAGCAGTTGGGGGATAGGGGGTGATGGCTACACCTTC. Translated: CASSWGIGGDGYTF.

On this clonotype itself: Relative to the germline gene, one junction end is altered; a read error may explain this. The V gene is TRBV5-1, the J gene TRBJ2-1; 7 nucleotides agree with TRBD2. In germline, CDR1 is SGHRS, CDR2 YFSETQ. CDR3 length: 14 residues. Written as DNA, the CDR3 is TGCGCCGGCAGCGAACGGACTAGGGACAATGAGCAGTTCTTC. Its translation: CAGSERTRDNEQFF. Combining the CDR3 with reference TRBV5-1 and TRBJ2-1 gives the whole variable domain KAGVTQTPRYLIKTRGQQVTLSCSPISGHRSVSWYQQTPGQGLQFLFEYFSETQRNKGNFPGRFSGRQFSNSRSEMNVSTLELGDSALYLCAGSERTRDNEQFFGPGTRLTVL.

This clonotype was detected only a few times. The rearrangement joins TRBV29-1 to TRBJ2-7, with 14 nucleotides matching TRBD2. CDR3 length: 14 residues. J gave up 6 bases and V 6 bases, and 7 bases lay outside the gene matches. CDR1 is SQVTM and CDR2 is ANQGSEA in the germline V gene. Here the CDR3 DNA reads TGCAGCGTAAGAGGACTAGCGGGGGGTAGCGAGCAGTACTTC. It is translated as CSVRGLAGGSEQYF.

This clonotype was picked up a small number of times. The chain combines TRBV5-1 with TRBJ2-7; D perhaps matches TRBD1 (5 bases). The CDR3 totals 14 residues. Trimming left V 3 bases short and J 3 bases short, with 13 bases between. CDR1 is SGHRS, CDR2 YFSETQ, per germline. In DNA, the CDR3 is TGCGCCAGCAGCTCGTACGCAGGGTACTACGAGCAGTACTTC. This translates into CASSSYAGYYEQYF.

V gene TRBV2 combines with J gene TRBJ2-1; 11 bases are shared with TRBD2. V lost 4 bases to trimming and J lost 0 bases; unmatched junction nucleotides: 2. The CDR3 runs 16 residues. Germline loops: CDR1 SNHLY, CDR2 FYNNEI. CDR3 protein: CASSGLAGPSYNEQFF. CDR3 coding DNA: TGTGCCAGCAGTGGACTAGCGGGGCCCTCCTACAATGAGCAGTTCTTC.

V usage is TRBV3-1 and J usage is TRBJ1-5; no clear D gene. Germline CDR1 LGHDT, CDR2 YNNKEL (reference sequence). The CDR3 loop spans 15 amino acids. Trimming cost V 3 bases and J 2 bases, with 11 bases left between them. CDR3 sequence: CASSHGGFGNQPQHF. The CDR3 coding sequence is TGTGCCAGCAGCCATGGAGGTTTCGGCAATCAGCCCCAGCATTTT.

The chain uses TRBV24-1 and TRBJ2-1, with 8 bases fitting TRBD1. Germline V gives CDR1 KGHDR, CDR2 SFDVKD. This CDR3 has 16 residues. The J segment lost 7 bases and the V segment lost 4 bases, leaving 11 bases of the junction unmatched. CDR3 sequence (DNA): TGTGCCACCAGTGACCCGGGACAGGAGCCGCTAAATGAGCAGTTCTTC. Its protein is CATSDPGQEPLNEQFF.

This chain joins TRBV7-9 and TRBJ2-5, with 8 bases aligning to TRBD2. Unmatched junction bases numbered 16, after V lost 3 bases and J lost 4 bases. The germline gives CDR1 SEHNR, CDR2 FQNEAQ (reference sequence). The CDR3 sequence is 18 residues long. This CDR3 reads CASSLDLKPGGPGETQYF. The CDR3 DNA reads as TGTGCCAGCAGCTTGGACCTTAAGCCGGGGGGGCCAGGAGAGACCCAGTACTTC. The full variable domain, completed using reference TRBV7-9 and TRBJ2-5, is DTGVSQNPRHKITKRGQNVTFRCDPISEHNRLYWYRQTLGQGPEFLTYFQNEAQLEKSRLLSDRFSAERPKGSFSTLEIQRTEQGDSAMYLCASSLDLKPGGPGETQYFGPGTRLLVL.

Ten or more counts support this clonotype. The chain links TRBV7-2 to TRBJ1-1; D gene unclear. V gave up 5 bases and J gave up 2 bases, with 12 bases separating them. The CDR3 consists of 14 residues. In germline, CDR1 is SGHTA, CDR2 FQGNSA. CDR3 sequence: CASSRRQSNTEAFF. The CDR3 DNA sequence: TGTGCCAGCAGCCGTCGCCAATCCAACACTGAAGCTTTCTTT. Variable domain in full (rest from reference TRBV7-2 and TRBJ1-1): GAGVSQSPSNKVTEKGKDVELRCDPISGHTALYWYRQSLGQGLEFLIYFQGNSAPDKSGLPSDRFSAERTGGSVSTLTIQRTQQEDSAVYLCASSRRQSNTEAFFGQGTRLTVV.

The chain uses TRBV12-3 or TRBV12-4 and TRBJ2-5; either TRBD1 or TRBD2 may fit D (6 bases each). The CDR3 covers 14 residues. V was clipped by 10 bases and J by 4 bases, with 19 bases between them. The CDR3 coding sequence is TGTGCCACCTCACCTAGGGGGGCTCGAGAGACCCAGTACTTC. As protein: CATSPRGARETQYF.

This clonotype came up a few times. The rearrangement uses TRBV7-9 and TRBJ2-4; TRBD1 matches at 9 bases. The V and J ends lost 4 bases and 7 bases, in that order; junction bases with no gene match: 8. This CDR3 contains 15 residues. Germline V gives CDR1 SEHNR, CDR2 FQNEAQ (reference sequence). The CDR3, as DNA: TGTGCCAGCAGCTCCCCGGGACAGGGTGTGAACATTCAGTACTTC. It is translated as CASSSPGQGVNIQYF.

The chain employs TRBV7-2 and TRBJ2-3; D gene uncertain. Germline V gene sequence: CDR1 SGHTA, CDR2 FQGNSA. This CDR3 is built from 16 residues. The V and J ends lost 5 bases and 4 bases respectively, with 19 bases between them. CDR3 region: CASSQPIQFGSDTQYF. For the CDR3, the DNA is TGTGCCAGCAGCCAACCCATACAGTTTGGATCAGATACGCAGTATTTT.

This clonotype was detected only a few times. The chain joins TRBV29-1 to TRBJ1-1, with D perhaps matching TRBD1 (5 bases). Trimming stripped 4 bases from V and 4 bases from J, with 13 bases between. The CDR3 length is 13 residues. Germline CDR1 SQVTM, CDR2 ANQGSEA. CDR3 protein: CSVGKGSSTEAFF. CDR3 in DNA: TGCAGCGTTGGCAAGGGGAGTAGCACTGAAGCTTTCTTT.

This clonotype was detected a few times. The chain has TRBV6-5 and TRBJ2-1; 7 bases are a match to TRBD1. The CDR3 contains 16 residues. V lost 5 bases to trimming and J lost 7 bases; unmatched junction nucleotides: 14. In germline, CDR1 is MNHEY, CDR2 SVGAGI. The CDR3 loop reads CASSPVGTEQDNEQFF. As DNA, the CDR3 is TGTGCCAGCAGTCCTGTGGGGACAGAGCAGGATAATGAGCAGTTCTTC.